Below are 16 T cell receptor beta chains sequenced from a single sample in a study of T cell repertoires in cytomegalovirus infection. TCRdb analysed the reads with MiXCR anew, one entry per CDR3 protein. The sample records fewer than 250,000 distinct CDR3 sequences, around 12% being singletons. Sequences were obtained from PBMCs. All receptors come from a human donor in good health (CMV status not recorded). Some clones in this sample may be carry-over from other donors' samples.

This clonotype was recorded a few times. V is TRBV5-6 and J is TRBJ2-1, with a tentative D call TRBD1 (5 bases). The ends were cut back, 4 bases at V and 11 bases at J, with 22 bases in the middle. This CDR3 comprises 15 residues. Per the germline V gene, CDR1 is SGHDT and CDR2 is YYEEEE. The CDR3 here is CASSPPVGPVGKQFF. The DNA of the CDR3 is TGTGCCAGCAGCCCCCCAGTGGGGCCTGTGGGAAAGCAGTTCTTC.

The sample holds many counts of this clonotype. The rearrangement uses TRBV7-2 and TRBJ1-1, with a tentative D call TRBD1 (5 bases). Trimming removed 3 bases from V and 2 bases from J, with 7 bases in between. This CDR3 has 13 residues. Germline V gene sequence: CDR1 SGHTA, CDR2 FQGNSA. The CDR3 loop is CASSFGHNTEAFF. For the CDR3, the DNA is TGTGCCAGCAGCTTTGGACATAACACTGAAGCTTTCTTT.

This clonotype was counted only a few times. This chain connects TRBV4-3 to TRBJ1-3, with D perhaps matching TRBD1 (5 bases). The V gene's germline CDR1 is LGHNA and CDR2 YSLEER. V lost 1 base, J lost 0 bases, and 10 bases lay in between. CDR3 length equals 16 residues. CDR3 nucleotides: TGCGCCAGCAGCCAAGCCGGGACGAACTCTGGAAACACCATATATTTT. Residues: CASSQAGTNSGNTIYF.

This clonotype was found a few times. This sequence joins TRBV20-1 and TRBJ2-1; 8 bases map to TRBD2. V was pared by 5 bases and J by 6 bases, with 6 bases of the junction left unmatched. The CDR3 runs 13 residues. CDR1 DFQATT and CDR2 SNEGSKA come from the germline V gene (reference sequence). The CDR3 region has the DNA TGCAGTGCTCACCATACTAGCGGCAATGAGCAGTTCTTC. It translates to CSAHHTSGNEQFF.

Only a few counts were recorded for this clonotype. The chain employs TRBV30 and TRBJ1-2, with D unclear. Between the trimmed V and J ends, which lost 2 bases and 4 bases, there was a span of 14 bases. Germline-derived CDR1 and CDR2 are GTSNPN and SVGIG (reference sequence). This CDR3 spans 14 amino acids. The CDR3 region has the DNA TGTGCCTGGAGTAGGGCCGTCCTAGGCTATGGCTACACCTTC. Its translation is CAWSRAVLGYGYTF. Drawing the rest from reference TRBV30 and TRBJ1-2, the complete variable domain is SQTIHQWPATLVQPVGSPLSLECTVEGTSNPNLYWYRQAAGRGLQLLFYSVGIGQISSEVPQNLSASRPQDRQFILSSKKLLLSDSGFYLCAWSRAVLGYGYTFGSGTRLTVV.

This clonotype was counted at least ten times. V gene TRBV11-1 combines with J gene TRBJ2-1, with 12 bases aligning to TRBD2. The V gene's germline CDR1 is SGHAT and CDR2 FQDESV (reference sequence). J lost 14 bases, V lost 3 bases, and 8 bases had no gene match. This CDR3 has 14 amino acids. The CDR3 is CASSFQLAGGVKFF. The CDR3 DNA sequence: TGTGCCAGCAGCTTTCAACTAGCGGGAGGAGTTAAGTTCTTC.

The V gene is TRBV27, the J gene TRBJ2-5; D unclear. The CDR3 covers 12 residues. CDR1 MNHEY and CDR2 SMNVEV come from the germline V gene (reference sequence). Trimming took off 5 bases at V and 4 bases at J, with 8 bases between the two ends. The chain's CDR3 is CASSLGPETQYF. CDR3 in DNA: TGTGCCAGCAGTCTGGGCCCAGAGACCCAGTACTTC.

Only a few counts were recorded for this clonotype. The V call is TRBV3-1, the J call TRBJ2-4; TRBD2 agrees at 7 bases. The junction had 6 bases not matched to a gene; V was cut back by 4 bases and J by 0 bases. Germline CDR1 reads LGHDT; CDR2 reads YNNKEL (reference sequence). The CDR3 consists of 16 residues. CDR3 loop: CASSPIAGLAKNIQYF. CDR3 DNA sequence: TGTGCCAGCAGCCCCATAGCGGGCCTAGCCAAAAACATTCAGTACTTC.

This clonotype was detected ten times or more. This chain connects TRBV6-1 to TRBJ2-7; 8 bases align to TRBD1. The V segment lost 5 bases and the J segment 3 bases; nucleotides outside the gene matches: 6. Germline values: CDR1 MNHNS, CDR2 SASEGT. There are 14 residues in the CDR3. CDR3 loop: CASSSSGTGYEQYF. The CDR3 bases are TGTGCCAGCAGTAGCTCCGGGACAGGCTACGAGCAGTACTTC.

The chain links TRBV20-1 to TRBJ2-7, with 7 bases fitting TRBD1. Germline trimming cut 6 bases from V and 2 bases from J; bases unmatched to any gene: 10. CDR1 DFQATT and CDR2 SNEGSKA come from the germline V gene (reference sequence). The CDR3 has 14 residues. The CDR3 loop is CSAHPPGQTYEQYF. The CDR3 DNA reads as TGCAGTGCCCACCCACCGGGACAGACCTACGAGCAGTACTTC.

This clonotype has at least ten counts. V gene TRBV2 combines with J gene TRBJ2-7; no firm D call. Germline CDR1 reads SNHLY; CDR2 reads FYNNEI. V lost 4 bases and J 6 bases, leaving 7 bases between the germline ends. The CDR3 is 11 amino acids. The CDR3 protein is CASSGVGEQYF. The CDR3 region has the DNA TGTGCCAGCAGTGGAGTCGGCGAGCAGTACTTC. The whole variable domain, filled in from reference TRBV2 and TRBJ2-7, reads EPEVTQTPSHQVTQMGQEVILRCVPISNHLYFYWYRQILGQKVEFLVSFYNNEISEKSEIFDDQFSVERPDGSNFTLKIRSTKLEDSAMYFCASSGVGEQYFGPGTRLTVT.

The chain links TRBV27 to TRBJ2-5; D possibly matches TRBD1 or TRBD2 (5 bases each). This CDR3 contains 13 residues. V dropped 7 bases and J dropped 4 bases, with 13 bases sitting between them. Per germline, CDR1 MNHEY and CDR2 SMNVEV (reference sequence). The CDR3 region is CASKDWGSETQYF. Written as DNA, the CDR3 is TGTGCCAGCAAGGACTGGGGGTCAGAGACCCAGTACTTC.

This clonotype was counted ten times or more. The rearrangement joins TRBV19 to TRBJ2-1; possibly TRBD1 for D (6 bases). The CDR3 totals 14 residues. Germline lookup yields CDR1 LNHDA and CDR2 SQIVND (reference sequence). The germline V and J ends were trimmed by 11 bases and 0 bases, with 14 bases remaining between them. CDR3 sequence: CAVAGDISYNEQFF. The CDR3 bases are TGTGCCGTCGCCGGGGACATCTCCTACAATGAGCAGTTCTTC.

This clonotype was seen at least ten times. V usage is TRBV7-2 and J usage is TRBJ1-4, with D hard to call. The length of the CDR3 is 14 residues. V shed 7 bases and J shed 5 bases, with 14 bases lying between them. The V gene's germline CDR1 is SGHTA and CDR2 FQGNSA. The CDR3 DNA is TGTGCCAGCACCCTCGGGCAAGCAAATGAAAAACTGTTTTTT. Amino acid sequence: CASTLGQANEKLFF.

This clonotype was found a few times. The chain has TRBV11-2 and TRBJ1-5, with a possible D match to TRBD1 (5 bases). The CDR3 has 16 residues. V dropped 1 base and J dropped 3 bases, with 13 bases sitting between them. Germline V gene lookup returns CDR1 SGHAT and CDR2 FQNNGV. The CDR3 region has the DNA TGTGCCAGCAGCTTAGGTCATGCAGGGTTCAATCAGCCCCAGCATTTT. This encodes CASSLGHAGFNQPQHF.

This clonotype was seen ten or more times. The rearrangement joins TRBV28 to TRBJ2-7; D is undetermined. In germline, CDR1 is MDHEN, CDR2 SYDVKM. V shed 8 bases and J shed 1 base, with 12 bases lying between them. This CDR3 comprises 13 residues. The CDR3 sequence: CASEENPSYEQYF. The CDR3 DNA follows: TGTGCCAGCGAGGAGAACCCGTCCTACGAGCAGTACTTC.